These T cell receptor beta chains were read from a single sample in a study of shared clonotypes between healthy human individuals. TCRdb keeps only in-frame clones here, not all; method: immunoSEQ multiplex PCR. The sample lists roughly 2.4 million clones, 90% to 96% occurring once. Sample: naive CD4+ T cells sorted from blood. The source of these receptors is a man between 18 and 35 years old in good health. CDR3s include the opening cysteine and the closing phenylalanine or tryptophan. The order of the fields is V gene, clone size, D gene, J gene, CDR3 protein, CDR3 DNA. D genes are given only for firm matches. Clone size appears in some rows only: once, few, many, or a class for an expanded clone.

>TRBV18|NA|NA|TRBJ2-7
CASSPVQYEQYF
TGTGCCAGCTCACCAGTACAGTACGAGCAGTACTTC
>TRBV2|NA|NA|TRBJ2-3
CASSEGLAGTDTQYF
TGTGCCAGCAGTGAAGGGCTAGCAGGGACAGATACGCAGTATTTT
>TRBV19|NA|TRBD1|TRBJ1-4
CASSPDRATNEKLFF
TGTGCCAGTAGCCCTGACAGGGCGACTAATGAAAAACTGTTTTTT
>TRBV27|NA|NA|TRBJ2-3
CASSFNTDTQYF
TGTGCCAGCAGTTTCAACACAGATACGCAGTATTTT
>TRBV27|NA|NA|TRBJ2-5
CASSLGAGYGETQYF
TGTGCCAGCAGTTTAGGGGCCGGGTATGGAGAGACCCAGTACTTC
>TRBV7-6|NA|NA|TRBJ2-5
CASSLVGGIETQYF
TGTGCCAGCAGCTTAGTGGGCGGGATAGAGACCCAGTACTTC
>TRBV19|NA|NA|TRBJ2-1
CASSSGDTYNEQFF
TGTGCCAGTAGTAGCGGGGACACCTACAATGAGCAGTTCTTC
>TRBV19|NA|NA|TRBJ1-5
CASSIGLDQPQHF
TGTGCCAGTAGTATAGGTTTGGATCAGCCCCAGCATTTT
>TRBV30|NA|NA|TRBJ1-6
CAWSVNSPSPLHF
TGTGCCTGGAGTGTAAACAGCCCCTCACCCCTCCACTTT
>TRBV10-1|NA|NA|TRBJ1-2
CASSPDTNYGYTF
TGCGCCAGCAGCCCTGACACCAACTATGGCTACACCTTC
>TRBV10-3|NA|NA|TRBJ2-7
CAISAGLWDYEQYF
TGTGCCATCAGCGCGGGGCTTTGGGACTACGAGCAGTACTTC
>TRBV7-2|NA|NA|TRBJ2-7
CASSSSSISTNYLRKQYF
TGTGCCAGCAGCTCTTCTAGCATCTCAACGAATTACCTACGAAAGCAGTACTTC
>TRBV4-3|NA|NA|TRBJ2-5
CASSQEKTSSQYF
TGCGCCAGCAGCCAAGAAAAGACATCTTCCCAGTACTTC
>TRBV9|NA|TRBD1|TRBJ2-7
CASSPRTGNSYEQYF
TGTGCCAGCAGCCCGCGGACAGGGAATTCCTACGAGCAGTACTTC
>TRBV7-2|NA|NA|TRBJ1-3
CASSLGTQGNTIYF
TGTGCCAGCAGCTTGGGGACACAGGGAAACACCATATATTTT
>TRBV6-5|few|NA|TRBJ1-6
CASRAQGSTLHF
TGTGCCAGCAGGGCACAGGGTAGCACCCTCCACTTT
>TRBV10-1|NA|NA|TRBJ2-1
CASSERRTGLHNEQFF
TGCGCCAGCAGTGAGCGGCGTACAGGCCTTCACAATGAGCAGTTCTTC
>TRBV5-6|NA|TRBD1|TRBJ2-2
CASSFFLAGGFDTGELFF
TGTGCCAGCAGCTTTTTTCTGGCAGGGGGCTTTGACACCGGGGAGCTGTTTTTT
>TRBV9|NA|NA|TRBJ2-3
CASSPVDTQYF
TGTGCCAGCAGCCCCGTGGATACGCAGTATTTT
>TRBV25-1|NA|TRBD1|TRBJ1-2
CASSELGTDYGYTF
TGTGCCAGCAGTGAACTAGGGACAGACTATGGCTACACCTTC
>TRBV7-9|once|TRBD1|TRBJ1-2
CASSRGDRGQGGYTF
TGTGCCAGCAGCCGGGGAGACAGGGGGCAAGGTGGCTACACCTTC
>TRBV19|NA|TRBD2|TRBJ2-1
CASSQTWGGYNEQFF
TGTGCCAGTAGCCAAACATGGGGGGGTTACAATGAGCAGTTCTTC
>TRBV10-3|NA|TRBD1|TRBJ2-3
CAIRTGTVTDTQYF
TGTGCCATCAGAACCGGGACAGTAACAGATACGCAGTATTTT
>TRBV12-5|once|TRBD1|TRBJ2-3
CASGSGQGSTDTQYF
TGTGCTAGTGGTTCCGGACAGGGGAGCACAGATACGCAGTATTTT
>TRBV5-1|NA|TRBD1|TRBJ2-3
CASSLDRGVTDTQYF
TGCGCCAGCAGCTTGGACAGGGGGGTCACAGATACGCAGTATTTT
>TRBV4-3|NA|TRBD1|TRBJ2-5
CASSQDLGTGTQYF
TGCGCCAGCAGCCAAGATCTGGGGACAGGGACCCAGTACTTC
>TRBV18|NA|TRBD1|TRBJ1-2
CASSPGRQGNWDGYTF
TGTGCCAGCTCACCAGGGCGACAGGGGAACTGGGATGGCTACACCTTC
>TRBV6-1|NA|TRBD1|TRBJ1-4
CASSIPGGEGEKLFF
TGTGCCAGCAGTATTCCAGGGGGAGAGGGCGAAAAACTGTTTTTT
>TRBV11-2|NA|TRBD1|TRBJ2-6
CASSTTGFRGVLTF
TGTGCCAGCAGCACGACAGGGTTTAGAGGCGTCCTGACTTTC
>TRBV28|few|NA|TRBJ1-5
CASSHALYQPQHF
TGTGCCAGCAGCCATGCTCTGTATCAGCCCCAGCATTTT
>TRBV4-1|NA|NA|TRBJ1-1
CASSLADLENTEAFF
TGCGCCAGCAGCCTAGCGGACCTTGAGAACACTGAAGCTTTCTTT
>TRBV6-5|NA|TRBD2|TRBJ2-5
CASSFFRTSLVQTQYF
TGTGCCAGCAGTTTTTTTAGGACTAGCCTTGTACAGACCCAGTACTTC
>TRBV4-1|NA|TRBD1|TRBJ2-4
CASSQGTGGVLAKNIQYF
TGCGCCAGCAGCCAAGGGACAGGGGGGGTACTAGCCAAAAACATTCAGTACTTC
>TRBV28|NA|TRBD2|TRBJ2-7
CASSAPVERGDSHF
TGTGCCAGCAGTGCCCCGGTAGAGCGGGGGGATTCGCACTTC
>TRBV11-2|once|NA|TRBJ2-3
CASQRAGSTDTQYF
TGTGCCAGCCAACGGGCGGGATCCACAGATACGCAGTATTTT
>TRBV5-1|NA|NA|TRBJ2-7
CASSFGGPGNPYEQYF
TGCGCCAGCAGCTTTGGGGGCCCAGGGAACCCCTACGAGCAGTACTTC